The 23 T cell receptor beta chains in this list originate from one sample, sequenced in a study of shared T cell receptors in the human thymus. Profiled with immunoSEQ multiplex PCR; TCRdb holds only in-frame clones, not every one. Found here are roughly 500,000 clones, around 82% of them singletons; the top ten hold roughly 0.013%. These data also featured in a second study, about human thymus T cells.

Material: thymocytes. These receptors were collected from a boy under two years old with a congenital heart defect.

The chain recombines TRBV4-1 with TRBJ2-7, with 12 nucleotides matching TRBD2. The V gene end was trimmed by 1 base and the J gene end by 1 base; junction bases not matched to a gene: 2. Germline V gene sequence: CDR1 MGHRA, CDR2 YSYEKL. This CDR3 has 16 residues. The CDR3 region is CASSQGTSGRSYEQYF. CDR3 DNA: TGCGCCAGCAGCCAAGGCACTAGCGGGAGGTCCTACGAGCAGTACTTC.

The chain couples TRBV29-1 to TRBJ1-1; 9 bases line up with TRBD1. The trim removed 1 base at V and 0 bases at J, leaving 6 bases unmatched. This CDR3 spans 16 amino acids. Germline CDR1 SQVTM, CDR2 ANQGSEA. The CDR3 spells CSVEGRQGVMNTEAFF. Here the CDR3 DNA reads TGCAGCGTTGAAGGGCGACAGGGGGTAATGAACACTGAAGCTTTCTTT.

The CDR3 nucleotides are TGTGCCAGCAGCCAAGATTGGTCCCGACAGGGGGCAGGTTGGGACACCGGGGAGCTGTTTTTT. This gives the protein CASSQDWSRQGAGWDTGELFF. The V call is TRBV14, the J call TRBJ2-2; 10 nucleotides match TRBD1. This CDR3 contains 21 residues. Losses at the gene ends were 0 bases for V and 3 bases for J; bases not matched to a gene: 16. Germline V CDR1 and CDR2: SGHDN, FVKESK.

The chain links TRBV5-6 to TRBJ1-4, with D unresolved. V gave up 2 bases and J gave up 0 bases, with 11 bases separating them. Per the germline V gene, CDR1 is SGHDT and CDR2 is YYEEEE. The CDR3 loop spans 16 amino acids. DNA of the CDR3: TGTGCCAGCAGCTTTAGCGAAGCTGCAACTAATGAAAAACTGTTTTTT. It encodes CASSFSEAATNEKLFF. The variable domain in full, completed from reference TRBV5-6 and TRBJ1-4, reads DAGVTQSPTHLIKTRGQQVTLRCSPKSGHDTVSWYQQALGQGPQFIFQYYEEEERQRGNFPDRFSGHQFPNYSSELNVNALLLGDSALYLCASSFSEAATNEKLFFGSGTQLSVL.

This chain's CDR3 is CSVVPGRNTEAFF. The DNA for the CDR3 is TGCAGCGTTGTTCCAGGAAGGAACACTGAAGCTTTCTTT. The rearrangement joins TRBV29-1 to TRBJ1-1; D is unresolved. The CDR3 runs 13 residues. The V gene lost 4 bases and the J gene lost 1 base, with 10 bases spanning the gap. From germline, CDR1 is SQVTM and CDR2 ANQGSEA.

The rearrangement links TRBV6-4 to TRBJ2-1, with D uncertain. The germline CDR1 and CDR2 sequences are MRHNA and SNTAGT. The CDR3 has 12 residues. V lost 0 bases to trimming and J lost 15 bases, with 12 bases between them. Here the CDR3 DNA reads TGTGCCAGCAGTGACTCGAGCCCGCGGCGGTTCTTC. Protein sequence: CASSDSSPRRFF.

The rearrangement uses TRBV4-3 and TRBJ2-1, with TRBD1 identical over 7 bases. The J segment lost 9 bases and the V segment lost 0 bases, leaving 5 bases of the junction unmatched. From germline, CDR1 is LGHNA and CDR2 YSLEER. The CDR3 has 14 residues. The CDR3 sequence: CASSQDVRDSEQFF. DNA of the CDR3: TGCGCCAGCAGCCAAGATGTGAGGGACAGTGAGCAGTTCTTC.

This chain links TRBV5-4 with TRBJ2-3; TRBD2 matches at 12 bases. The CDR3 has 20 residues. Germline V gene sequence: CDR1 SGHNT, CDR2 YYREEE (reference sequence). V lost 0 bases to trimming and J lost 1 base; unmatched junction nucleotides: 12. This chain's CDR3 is CASSLEPSGRAVGGTDTQYF. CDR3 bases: TGTGCCAGCAGCTTGGAGCCTAGCGGGAGGGCCGTGGGAGGCACAGATACGCAGTATTTT.

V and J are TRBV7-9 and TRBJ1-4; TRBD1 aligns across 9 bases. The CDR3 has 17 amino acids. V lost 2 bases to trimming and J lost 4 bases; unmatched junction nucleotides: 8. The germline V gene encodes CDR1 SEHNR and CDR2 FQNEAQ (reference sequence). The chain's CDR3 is CASSLMTGGLHNEKLFF. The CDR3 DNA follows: TGTGCCAGCAGCTTAATGACAGGGGGACTCCATAATGAAAAACTGTTTTTT.

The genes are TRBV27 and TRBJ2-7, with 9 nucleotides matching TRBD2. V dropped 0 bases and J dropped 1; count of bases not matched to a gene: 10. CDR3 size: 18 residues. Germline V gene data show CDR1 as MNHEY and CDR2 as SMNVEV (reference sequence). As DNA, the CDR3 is TGTGCCAGCAGTTTATCCCGGGCTAGCGGGATACTTTCCTACGAGCAGTACTTC. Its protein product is CASSLSRASGILSYEQYF.

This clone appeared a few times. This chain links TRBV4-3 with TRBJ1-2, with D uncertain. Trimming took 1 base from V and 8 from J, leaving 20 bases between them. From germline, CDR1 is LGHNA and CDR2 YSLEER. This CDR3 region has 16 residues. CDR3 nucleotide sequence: TGCGCCAGCAGCCAAGGCCCACCGGGGTACCGGGGAGGCTACACCTTC. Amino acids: CASSQGPPGYRGGYTF.

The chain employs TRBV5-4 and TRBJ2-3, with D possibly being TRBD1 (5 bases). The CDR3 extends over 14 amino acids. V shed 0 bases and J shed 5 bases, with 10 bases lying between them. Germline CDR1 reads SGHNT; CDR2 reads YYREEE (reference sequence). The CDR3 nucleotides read TGTGCCAGCAGCTTGGCCGTAGGGGAAGATACGCAGTATTTT. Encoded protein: CASSLAVGEDTQYF. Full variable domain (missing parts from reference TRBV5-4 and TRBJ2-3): ETGVTQSPTHLIKTRGQQVTLRCSSQSGHNTVSWYQQALGQGPQFIFQYYREEENGRGNFPPRFSGLQFPNYSSELNVNALELDDSALYLCASSLAVGEDTQYFGPGTRLTVL.

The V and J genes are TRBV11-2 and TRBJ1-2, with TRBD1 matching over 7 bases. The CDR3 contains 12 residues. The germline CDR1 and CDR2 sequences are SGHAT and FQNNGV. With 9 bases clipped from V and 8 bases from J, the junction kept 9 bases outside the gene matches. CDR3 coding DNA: TGTGCCAGTGGGGGCAGGGGGACCGGCTACACCTTC. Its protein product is CASGGRGTGYTF.

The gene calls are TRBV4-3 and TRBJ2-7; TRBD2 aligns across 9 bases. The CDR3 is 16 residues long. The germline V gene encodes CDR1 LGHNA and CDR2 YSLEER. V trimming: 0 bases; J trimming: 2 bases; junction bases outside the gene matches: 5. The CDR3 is CASSQDWTSEPYEQYF. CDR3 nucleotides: TGCGCCAGCAGCCAAGATTGGACTAGCGAGCCCTACGAGCAGTACTTC.

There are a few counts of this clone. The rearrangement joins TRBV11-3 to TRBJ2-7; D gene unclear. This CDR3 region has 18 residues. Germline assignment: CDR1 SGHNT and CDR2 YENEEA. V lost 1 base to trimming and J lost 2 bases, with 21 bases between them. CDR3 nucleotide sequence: TGTGCCAGCAGCTTAGTATCCCAGGCCCAGACCCTTACCTACGAGCAGTACTTC. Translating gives CASSLVSQAQTLTYEQYF.

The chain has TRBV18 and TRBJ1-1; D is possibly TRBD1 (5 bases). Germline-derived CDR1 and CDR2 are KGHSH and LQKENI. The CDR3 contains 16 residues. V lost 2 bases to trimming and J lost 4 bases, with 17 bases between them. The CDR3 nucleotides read TGTGCCAGCTCACCAGCGGGGCGACACGGGGGCACTGAAGCTTTCTTT. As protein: CASSPAGRHGGTEAFF.

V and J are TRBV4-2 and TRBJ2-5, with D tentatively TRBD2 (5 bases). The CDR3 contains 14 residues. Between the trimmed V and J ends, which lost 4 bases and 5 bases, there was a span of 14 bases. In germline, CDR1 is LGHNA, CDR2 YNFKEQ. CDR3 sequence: CASSPGFERETQYF. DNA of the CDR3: TGTGCCAGCAGCCCGGGATTCGAGCGGGAGACCCAGTACTTC.

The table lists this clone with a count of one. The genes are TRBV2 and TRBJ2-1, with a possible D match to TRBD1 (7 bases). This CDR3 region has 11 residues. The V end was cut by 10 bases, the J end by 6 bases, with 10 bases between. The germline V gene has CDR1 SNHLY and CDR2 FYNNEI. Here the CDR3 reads CANRGGNEQFF. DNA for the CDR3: TGTGCCAACAGGGGAGGCAATGAGCAGTTCTTC.

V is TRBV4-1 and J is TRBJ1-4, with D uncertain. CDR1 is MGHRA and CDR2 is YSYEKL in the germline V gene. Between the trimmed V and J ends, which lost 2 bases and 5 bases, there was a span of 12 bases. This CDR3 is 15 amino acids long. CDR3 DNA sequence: TGCGCCAGCAGCCAAAAGTTCCGGGTCAATGAAAAACTGTTTTTT. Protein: CASSQKFRVNEKLFF.

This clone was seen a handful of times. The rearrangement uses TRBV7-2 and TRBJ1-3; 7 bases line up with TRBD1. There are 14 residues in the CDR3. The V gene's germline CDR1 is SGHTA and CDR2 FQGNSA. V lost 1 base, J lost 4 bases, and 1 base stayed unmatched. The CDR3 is CASSLGGQGNTIYF. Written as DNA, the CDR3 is TGTGCCAGCAGCTTAGGGGGACAGGGAAACACCATATATTTT.

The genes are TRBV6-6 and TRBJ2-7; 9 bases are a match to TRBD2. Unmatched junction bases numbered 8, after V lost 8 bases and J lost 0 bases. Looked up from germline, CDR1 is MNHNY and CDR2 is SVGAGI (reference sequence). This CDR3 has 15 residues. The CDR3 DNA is TGTGCCAGCCAGGAGACTAGCGGAATCTCCTACGAGCAGTACTTC. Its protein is CASQETSGISYEQYF.

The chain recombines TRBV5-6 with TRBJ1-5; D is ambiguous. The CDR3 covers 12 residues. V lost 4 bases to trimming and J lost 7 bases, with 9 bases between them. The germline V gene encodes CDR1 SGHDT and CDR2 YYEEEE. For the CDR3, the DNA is TGTGCCAGCAGCCAGGTGGGCCAGCCCCAGCATTTT. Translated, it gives CASSQVGQPQHF.

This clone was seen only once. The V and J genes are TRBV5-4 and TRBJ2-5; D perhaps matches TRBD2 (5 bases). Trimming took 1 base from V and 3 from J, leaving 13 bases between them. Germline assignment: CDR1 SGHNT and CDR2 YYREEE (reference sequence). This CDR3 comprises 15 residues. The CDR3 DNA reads TGTGCCAGCAGCTTGTTAGATCGGGGTGAAGAGACCCAGTACTTC. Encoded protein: CASSLLDRGEETQYF.